Listed below are T cell receptor beta chains from one sample, sequenced in a study of metastatic and nonmetastatic thyroid tumors. From the PCR reads, TCRdb re-called clones with MiXCR. Of around 26,000 clones in the sample, about 20% were seen once. Sequencing used adjacent normal tissue. The receptors here all came from a female donor with papillary thyroid cancer or a benign thyroid nodule (not recorded which). Some clones in this sample may be carry-over from other donors' samples. Each CDR3 is given with its conserved first and last residue. D genes are given only for firm matches. Some rows have no size entry. The others give once, few or many, or a class for an expanded clone.

j_call v_call clone_size d_call cdr3_nt cdr3_aa
TRBJ1-6 TRBV3-1 many NA TGTGCCAGCAGCCCACCGGGGTACTCCTATAATTCACCCCTCCACTTT CASSPPGYSYNSPLHF
TRBJ2-7 TRBV28 medium-sized NA TGTGCCAGCAGTTTTCTGGGACTCAACAGTCCCTACGAGCAGTACTTC CASSFLGLNSPYEQYF
TRBJ2-5 TRBV5-1 many NA TGCGCCAGCAGCACGGCCGCGTACCAAGAGACCCAGTACTTC CASSTAAYQETQYF
TRBJ2-1 TRBV12-3/TRBV12-4 many TRBD1 TGTGCCAGCAGTCCCAGGGGGCCCCGCTCCTGCAATGAGCAGTTCTTC CASSPRGPRSCNEQFF
TRBJ1-5 TRBV18 many NA TGTGCCAGCTCACCACGGACAGTTGATAGCAATCAGCCCCAGCATTTT CASSPRTVDSNQPQHF
TRBJ1-1 TRBV30 NA TRBD1 TGTGCCTGGACCTTGACAGGGGACACTGGAGCCTTCTTT CAWTLTGDTGAFF
TRBJ1-2 TRBV3-1 many TRBD1 TGTGCCAGCAGCCACCAGAGACAGGGTACTAACTATGGCTACACCTTC CASSHQRQGTNYGYTF
TRBJ2-2 TRBV25-1 NA TRBD2 TGTGCCAGCAGTGGTAGCGGGGGGGCCTGGACCGGGGAGCTGTTTTTT CASSGSGGAWTGELFF
TRBJ2-2 TRBV7-2 NA NA TGTGCCAGCAGCCGCCCGGACCGGAGGGGCGGGGAGCTGTTTTTT CASSRPDRRGGELFF
TRBJ2-1 TRBV10-3 many NA TGTGCCATCAGTGAGTCTGACCTAGATGCTAATTTCTACAATGAGCAGTTCTTC CAISESDLDANFYNEQFF
TRBJ2-3 TRBV7-3 NA NA TGTGCCAGCAGCCCCTTCACAGTGTGCACAGATACGCAGTATTTT CASSPFTVCTDTQYF
TRBJ2-3 TRBV20-1 many TRBD2 TGCAGTGCTAGTCGGGGACTAGCAGACACAGATACGCAGTATTTT CSASRGLADTDTQYF
TRBJ2-2 TRBV5-6 many TRBD1 TGTGCCAGCAGCTTCGGGCACGGGACAGTATACACCGGGGAGCTGTTTTTT CASSFGHGTVYTGELFF
TRBJ1-6 TRBV30 many NA TGTGCCTGGAGTGTACGGGAGGAGTCACCCCTCCACTTT CAWSVREESPLHF
TRBJ1-5 TRBV20-1 many NA TGCAGTGCTAGAGATCGGATATATAGCAATCAGCCCCAGCATTTT CSARDRIYSNQPQHF
TRBJ1-2 TRBV11-2 NA NA TGTGCCAGCAGCTTAGGGGTTAGCCCCGGTGGCTATGGCTACACCTTC CASSLGVSPGGYGYTF
TRBJ1-5 TRBV11-2 many TRBD1 TGTGCCAGCAGCTTAGTTGGGACAGGGAATTCCTTAGGGTATAAGGCCCAGCATTTT CASSLVGTGNSLGYKAQHF
TRBJ2-1 TRBV27 many NA TGTGCCAGCAGTTTTCACGGGAGCCGGGTCAATGAGCAGTTCTTC CASSFHGSRVNEQFF
TRBJ1-2 TRBV5-1 NA NA TGCGCCAGCAGCCCGGACCGAGACTATGGCTACAAGTTC CASSPDRDYGYKF
TRBJ2-3 TRBV7-9 many TRBD1 TGTGCCAGCAGCTTAGGTCCAAGACAGGGGGGCACAGATACGCAGTATTTT CASSLGPRQGGTDTQYF
TRBJ2-1 TRBV27 large TRBD2 TGTGCCAGCAGTCTGACTAGCATGATTCGCAATGAGCAGTTCTTC CASSLTSMIRNEQFF
TRBJ1-2 TRBV12-3/TRBV12-4 NA NA TGTGCCAGCAGTTTATGGGGGGCGCGGTATGGCTACACCTTC CASSLWGARYGYTF
TRBJ1-5 TRBV6-1 medium-sized NA TGTGCCAGCAGCCCTGGGCGGGCCGTGAATCAGCCCCAGCATTTT CASSPGRAVNQPQHF
TRBJ1-1 TRBV7-3 NA NA TGTGCCAGCAGCAACCCAGGGTGGGGGACTGAAGCCTTCTTT CASSNPGWGTEAFF
TRBJ1-3 TRBV13 many NA TGTGCCAGCAGCTACAGGCCTACAGGGATCGGAAACACCATATATTTT CASSYRPTGIGNTIYF
TRBJ1-2 TRBV28 many NA TGTGCTTGGGGACGGGAGGTCCGAGGCTACACCTTC CAWGREVRGYTF
TRBJ1-2 TRBV30 NA TRBD1 TGTGCCTGGAGTGCGGGACAGGGAAACTATGGCTACACCTTT CAWSAGQGNYGYTF
TRBJ1-6 TRBV2 NA TRBD1 TGTGCCAGCAACAACTGGACAGGGGACTCACCCCTCCACTTT CASNNWTGDSPLHF
TRBJ2-3 TRBV6-2/TRBV6-3 many NA TGTGCCAGCAGTCAAGGGACGCCTCGGGATACGCAGTATTTT CASSQGTPRDTQYF
TRBJ2-7 TRBV10-3 NA TRBD1 TGTGCCATCAGTACCCTCAGGGGGACCTCCTACGAGCAGTACTTC CAISTLRGTSYEQYF
TRBJ1-1 TRBV6-1 many NA TGTGCCAGCAGGCTCGAGGGACGGCAGAACACTGAAGCTTTCTTT CASRLEGRQNTEAFF
TRBJ2-7 TRBV30 NA TRBD2 TGTGCCTGGAGTGCAAGCGGGAGTTACGAGCAGTACTTC CAWSASGSYEQYF
TRBJ2-7 TRBV2 few NA TGTGCCAGCAGTGAGGGGGGTGGCTTCCCACGAGAGCAGTACTTC CASSEGGGFPREQYF
TRBJ2-5 TRBV11-2 many NA TGTGCCAGCGCGTCAGGGTGGCAAGAGACCCAGTACTTC CASASGWQETQYF
TRBJ2-3 TRBV20-1 NA TRBD2 TGCAGTGCTAGAGATCCCCGCGGGAGGGCGAATACGCAGTATTTT CSARDPRGRANTQYF
TRBJ2-1 TRBV28 medium-sized TRBD1 TGTGCCAGCAGGCCAGGGGACAGAGATTACAATGAGCAGTTCTTC CASRPGDRDYNEQFF
TRBJ2-5 TRBV27 few TRBD2 TGTGCCAGCAGTTGGGCGACTAGCGGTGAGCTAGAGACCCAGTACTTC CASSWATSGELETQYF
TRBJ2-7 TRBV15 many NA TGTGCCACCAGCGCCCCTCCCCTCTACGAGCAGTACTTC CATSAPPLYEQYF
TRBJ2-2 TRBV10-3 medium-sized NA TGTGCCATCAGTGACAGGGTAGGAGCCGGGGAGCTGTTTTTT CAISDRVGAGELFF
TRBJ2-3 TRBV7-2 many NA TGTGCCAGCAGCACCCAGGGGTATACGCAGTATTTT CASSTQGYTQYF
TRBJ1-3 TRBV11-2 many NA TGTGCCAGCAGGCAGGGAACTGGAAACACCATATATTTT CASRQGTGNTIYF
TRBJ1-2 TRBV12-3/TRBV12-4 few NA TGTGCCAGCAGTTTAGGGGACACCTATGGCTACACCTTC CASSLGDTYGYTF
TRBJ1-5 TRBV6-2/TRBV6-3 medium-sized NA TGTGCCAGCAGAAACATGGGGGAGGGCAGCAATCAGCCCCAGCATTTT CASRNMGEGSNQPQHF
TRBJ1-1 TRBV7-8 many NA TGTGCCAGCAGCCAACCAAATGACAGGGAAGCTTTCTTT CASSQPNDREAFF
TRBJ1-5 TRBV7-2 NA NA TGTGCCAGCAGCTCCCGGACAGCAGCCAATCAGCCCCAGCATTTT CASSSRTAANQPQHF
TRBJ2-3 TRBV6-1 few NA TGTGCCAGCAGTGAAGGAGGTGCTCGGGATACGCAGTATTTT CASSEGGARDTQYF
TRBJ2-3 TRBV20-1 once TRBD2 TGCAGTGCTCCACTAGCGGGAGCTTCAGATACGCAGTTTTTT CSAPLAGASDTQFF
TRBJ1-3 TRBV6-1 medium-sized NA TGTGCCAGCAGGCACGACAGGTCCTCTGGAAACACCATATATTTT CASRHDRSSGNTIYF
TRBJ1-5 TRBV10-3 NA NA TGTGCCATCAGTGAGTCCCGGGGAGGCAATCAGCCCCAGCATTTT CAISESRGGNQPQHF
TRBJ1-5 TRBV10-1 many TRBD1 TGCGCCAGCAGGGATAGGGACAGGGGACTGTCTCTCGCGAGCAATCAGCCCCAGCATTTT CASRDRDRGLSLASNQPQHF
TRBJ2-7 TRBV7-2 medium-sized TRBD2 TGTGCCAGCAGCTCCGGACTAGCGGGAGGGAACTCCTACGAGCAGTACTTC CASSSGLAGGNSYEQYF
TRBJ1-3 TRBV4-1 many NA TGCGCCAGCAGCCAAGAGGGGTATCCTGGAAACACCATATATTTT CASSQEGYPGNTIYF
TRBJ1-2 TRBV6-1 many TRBD1 TGTGCCAGCAGTTCGGACAGGGAAGGCTACACCTTC CASSSDREGYTF